A single T cell receptor beta chain is shown here with its context. Its target is unknown. The CDR3 consists of 17 residues. CDR1 MDHEN and CDR2 SYDVKM come from the germline V gene. The V and J ends lost 3 bases and 2 bases, in that order; junction bases with no gene match: 12. These data belong to a study of PD-1 blockade in classical Hodgkin lymphoma. The time point was: cycle 4 day 1 (C4D1), after more than five weeks of nivolumab. All the patients suffered relapse after autologous stem cell transplantation, and brentuximab vedotin exposure differed. Magnetic negative selection of thawed PBMCs was the method by which CD4+ T cells were purified. The study, taken as a whole, reports: Factors driving the repertoire differences, possibly disease activity or prior therapy, remain undefined.

Measured with immunoSEQ multiplex PCR; TCRdb has only the in-frame clones, and not every one. The sample has 15,000 to 20,000 clones; just over 70% are singletons. This specimen consisted of CD4+ T cells from blood, obtained before the fourth cycle of nivolumab. This clonotype was sampled from a human donor with classical Hodgkin lymphoma. This sequence joins TRBV28 and TRBJ2-7; TRBD1 matches at 8 bases. The CDR3 bases are TGTGCCAGCAGTTTTAGGATAGGGACAGGTGACACCTACGAGCAGTACTTC. It specifies CASSFRIGTGDTYEQYF. Drawing the rest from reference TRBV28 and TRBJ2-7, the complete variable domain is DVKVTQSSRYLVKRTGEKVFLECVQDMDHENMFWYRQDPGLGLRLIYFSYDVKMKEKGDIPEGYSVSREKKERFSLILESASTNQTSMYLCASSFRIGTGDTYEQYFGPGTRLTVT.